Reported below is one T cell receptor (beta chain). Its target is not known. Measured with immunoSEQ multiplex PCR; TCRdb has only the in-frame clones, and not every one. The repertoire includes 95,000 to 100,000 clones, under 90% of them detected once, and roughly 24% sits in the top ten. This entry comes from a study of T cell responses to AZD1222 COVID-19 vaccine. For the study at large: Second-dose groups at about 4 or about 12 weeks were pooled. Regarding the study as a whole: Among the donors, most were white British and more were female, and clonal diversity was possibly underestimated.

Germline values: CDR1 MDHEN, CDR2 SYDVKM. The CDR3 contains 15 residues. V lost 1 base, J lost 3 bases, and 12 bases lay in between. Sequencing was performed on peripheral blood, taken on day 0 of AZD1222 vaccination. The chain carries TRBV28 and TRBJ1-1, with unresolved D. This TCR derives from an adult in good health. CDR3 loop: CASSLFGPRDTEAFF. DNA of the CDR3: TGTGCCAGCAGTTTATTTGGGCCCCGGGACACTGAAGCTTTCTTT.